The T cell receptor beta chain described here comes from a study of T-cell reconstitution after alpha-beta-depleted transplantation in children. Construction of the TCRbeta library involved unique molecular identifiers. TCRdb analysed the PCR reads with MiXCR anew, one entry per CDR3 protein. The table lists hundreds of thousands of distinct CDR3 sequences, approximately 17% of them singletons, with approximately 1% in the top ten. This clonotype was seen repeatedly, ten times or more. CDR1 SGHRS and CDR2 YFSETQ come from the germline V gene. Trimming cost V 0 bases and J 4 bases, with 11 bases left between them. The CDR3 length is 15 residues.

The J gene is TRBJ2-1, the V gene TRBV5-1; the D is unclear. The sequence came from a human donor who donated a stem cell graft to a child with acute myeloid leukemia. The sample was PBMCs from the stem cell graft donor, taken from the stem cell graft. CDR3 nucleotide sequence: TGCGCCAGCAGCTTGGAATCACCTAGTTACAATGAGCAGTTCTTC. Protein sequence: CASSLESPSYNEQFF.